The T cell receptor beta chain described here comes from a study of vaccination and CD4 T cells after COVID-19. The length of the CDR3 is 11 residues. V gave up 5 bases and J gave up 15 bases, with 14 bases separating them. Germline CDR1 is MNHEY and CDR2 is SVGEGT. About this clonotype itself: The target antigen is unknown.

Sequence data for DNA of cultured CD4+ T cells were generated by the Oncomine TCR Beta short-read assay. MiXCR was run by TCRdb on the PCR reads, yielding one entry per CDR3 protein. The table includes fewer than 13,000 distinct CDR3 sequences, about 45% detected once. Treatment: roughly 10-day PBMC culture with coronavirus spike peptide pools or control peptides (ViraFEST assay). The chain is built from TRBV6-2 or TRBV6-3 and TRBJ2-1, with D perhaps given as TRBD1 or TRBD2 (6 bases each). The specimen sequenced was CD4+ T cells from blood, cultured in vitro. The origin of this receptor is a human donor who had recovered from COVID-19. The DNA of the CDR3 is TGTGCCAGCAGTCGGGGGCAGGGAGGGTTCTTC. Protein product: CASSRGQGGFF.